A selection of T cell receptor beta chains follows, all from one sample in a study of response to subunit inactivated influenza vaccine. Using its own MiXCR run on the RT-PCR reads, TCRdb lists one record per CDR3 protein. The repertoire holds around 850,000 distinct CDR3 sequences, with 15% to 20% as singletons. Sequences were derived from PBMCs from blood, sampled roughly 5 days after vaccination. The receptor set was obtained from a man aged 50-60 years who received an inactivated influenza vaccine. CDR3s include the opening cysteine and the closing phenylalanine or tryptophan. Fields, in order: J gene, V gene, D gene, CDR3 protein. The D gene is left open where the match is weak.

J: TRBJ2-7
V: TRBV19
D: TRBD2
CDR3: CASSVPGLAYEQYF

J: TRBJ2-7
V: TRBV12-3/TRBV12-4
D: NA
CDR3: CASSLRVMNEQYF

J: TRBJ2-5
V: TRBV12-3/TRBV12-4
D: NA
CDR3: CASSVGGAADQETQYF

J: TRBJ2-5
V: TRBV7-9
D: NA
CDR3: CASSLPVQRETQYF

J: TRBJ1-2
V: TRBV6-2/TRBV6-3
D: TRBD1
CDR3: CASSYGGQSAYGYTF

J: TRBJ2-7
V: TRBV5-5
D: NA
CDR3: CASSSPRAEQYF

J: TRBJ2-2
V: TRBV10-3
D: NA
CDR3: CAALPNIDATGELFF

J: TRBJ2-5
V: TRBV10-3
D: NA
CDR3: CAISRGPASQETQYF

J: TRBJ1-6
V: TRBV12-3/TRBV12-4
D: TRBD1
CDR3: CASSFGQGVGSPLHF

J: TRBJ2-7
V: TRBV12-3/TRBV12-4
D: TRBD1
CDR3: CASSATGGGYEQYF

J: TRBJ2-1
V: TRBV20-1
D: NA
CDR3: CSGRGSGPPYNEQFF

J: TRBJ2-1
V: TRBV5-1
D: NA
CDR3: CASSLMANEQFF

J: TRBJ2-6
V: TRBV4-3
D: NA
CDR3: CASSQPGFRANVLTF

J: TRBJ2-1
V: TRBV6-2/TRBV6-3
D: TRBD2
CDR3: CASSGYSRASGRGSYNEQFF

J: TRBJ2-1
V: TRBV20-1
D: TRBD2
CDR3: CSAIPGGDNEQFF

J: TRBJ2-7
V: TRBV20-1
D: NA
CDR3: CSARDLNGRSYEQYF

J: TRBJ1-2
V: TRBV7-8
D: TRBD1
CDR3: CASSLVSDRQRGYTF

J: TRBJ2-3
V: TRBV2
D: NA
CDR3: CASSANVGTDTQYF

J: TRBJ2-4
V: TRBV6-1
D: TRBD2
CDR3: CASAPGGGGIQYF

J: TRBJ2-1
V: TRBV28
D: NA
CDR3: CASIGRINEQFF

J: TRBJ2-3
V: TRBV7-9
D: TRBD1
CDR3: CASSPGQGAGSTDTQYF

J: TRBJ2-3
V: TRBV7-8
D: NA
CDR3: CASTLTLLESNTQYF

J: TRBJ2-1
V: TRBV7-3
D: NA
CDR3: CASSINRDINNEQFF

J: TRBJ2-5
V: TRBV29-1
D: NA
CDR3: CSVEVGSSRETQYF

J: TRBJ2-1
V: TRBV12-3/TRBV12-4
D: NA
CDR3: CASSLVGSNYNEQFF

J: TRBJ1-4
V: TRBV4-3
D: TRBD1
CDR3: CASSIVTGEEKLFF

J: TRBJ2-3
V: TRBV27
D: NA
CDR3: CASSFTSYITDTQYF

J: TRBJ2-2
V: TRBV28
D: TRBD1
CDR3: CASSFPTGQAATGELFF

J: TRBJ2-6
V: TRBV25-1
D: NA
CDR3: CASSAGSGANVLTF

J: TRBJ2-1
V: TRBV4-3
D: TRBD2
CDR3: CASSQGLAGGNEQFF

J: TRBJ2-7
V: TRBV4-2
D: NA
CDR3: CASSQDSPVYEQYF

J: TRBJ1-6
V: TRBV12-3/TRBV12-4
D: NA
CDR3: CASSFGSPLHF

J: TRBJ2-7
V: TRBV20-1
D: TRBD2
CDR3: CSARAGLAANYYEQYF

J: TRBJ2-3
V: TRBV5-1
D: NA
CDR3: CASSVAKRALDTQYF

J: TRBJ2-7
V: TRBV5-5
D: NA
CDR3: CASSFWGLTYEQYF

J: TRBJ2-5
V: TRBV6-5
D: NA
CDR3: CASSYSHPARETQYF

J: TRBJ1-1
V: TRBV5-1
D: TRBD1
CDR3: CASSPGQAEAFF

J: TRBJ2-7
V: TRBV6-1
D: TRBD2
CDR3: CASSPEPILAGTSGEQYF

J: TRBJ2-1
V: TRBV6-5
D: TRBD1
CDR3: CASSTGQGEQFF

J: TRBJ2-3
V: TRBV6-2/TRBV6-3
D: NA
CDR3: CASSYLGGAYSTDTQYF

J: TRBJ2-7
V: TRBV4-3
D: NA
CDR3: CASSQDHRTVTYEQYF

J: TRBJ2-7
V: TRBV7-9
D: NA
CDR3: CASSLDLNEQYF

J: TRBJ2-1
V: TRBV7-7
D: NA
CDR3: CASSSGVMGYNEQFF

J: TRBJ1-1
V: TRBV2
D: TRBD1
CDR3: CASSESRTGVTEAFF

J: TRBJ2-3
V: TRBV29-1
D: TRBD1
CDR3: CSVGAQGQTDTQYF

J: TRBJ2-6
V: TRBV15
D: NA
CDR3: CATSRLTNSGANVLTF

J: TRBJ2-3
V: TRBV6-2/TRBV6-3
D: TRBD2
CDR3: CASTPGLAGTTQYF

J: TRBJ2-7
V: TRBV20-1
D: TRBD1
CDR3: CSASGTAYEQYF

J: TRBJ2-5
V: TRBV4-2
D: TRBD2
CDR3: CASSPTSVLQETQYF

J: TRBJ2-7
V: TRBV29-1
D: NA
CDR3: CSVEVAADSYEQYF

J: TRBJ2-7
V: TRBV7-9
D: TRBD1
CDR3: CASSLPTGNYEQYF

J: TRBJ2-2
V: TRBV7-9
D: NA
CDR3: CASSVPRAELFF